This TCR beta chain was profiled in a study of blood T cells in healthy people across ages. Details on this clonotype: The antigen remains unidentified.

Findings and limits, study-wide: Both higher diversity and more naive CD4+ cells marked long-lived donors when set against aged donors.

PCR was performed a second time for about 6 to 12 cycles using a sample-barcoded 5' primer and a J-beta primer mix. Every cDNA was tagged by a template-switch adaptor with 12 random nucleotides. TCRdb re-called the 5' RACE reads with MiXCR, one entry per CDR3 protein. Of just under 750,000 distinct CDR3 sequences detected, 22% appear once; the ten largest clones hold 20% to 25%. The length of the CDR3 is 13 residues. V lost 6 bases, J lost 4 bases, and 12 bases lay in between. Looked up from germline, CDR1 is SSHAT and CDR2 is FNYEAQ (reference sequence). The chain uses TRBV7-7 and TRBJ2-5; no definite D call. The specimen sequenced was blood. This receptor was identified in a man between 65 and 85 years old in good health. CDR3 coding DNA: TGTGCCAGCAGTCAAACGAAACGAGAGACCCAGTACTTC. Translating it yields CASSQTKRETQYF. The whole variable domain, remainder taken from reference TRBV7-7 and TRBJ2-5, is GAGVSQSPRYKVTKRGQDVTLRCDPISSHATLYWYQQALGQGPEFLTYFNYEAQPDKSGLPSDRFSAERPEGSISTLTIQRTEQRDSAMYRCASSQTKRETQYFGPGTRLLVL.